Listed below are T cell receptor beta chains from one sample, sequenced in a study of shared clonotypes between healthy human individuals. Using immunoSEQ multiplex PCR, the repertoire was profiled, and TCRdb retains in-frame clones only, with some absent. This table holds 2.3 million or so clones, 93% found once. Sequenced input: naive CD4+ T cells from PBMCs. Receptors were obtained from a man aged 18 to 30 in good health. Some clones in this sample may be carry-over from other donors' samples. Each CDR3 is given with its conserved first and last residue. D genes are given only for firm matches. Clone size is shown for a subset of rows, as once, few, many or a class of expanded clone.

V,D,J,size,DNA,CDR3
TRBV5-1,TRBD1,TRBJ2-3,.,TGCGCCAGCAGCTTGGGGGACAGGGAGAGCACAGATACGCAGTATTTT,CASSLGDRESTDTQYF
TRBV25-1,.,TRBJ1-2,.,TGTGCCAGCAGGGGCGGAGGGCAAGACTATGGCTACACCTTC,CASRGGGQDYGYTF
TRBV5-1,.,TRBJ2-5,.,TGCGCCAGCAGCTGGGAGTCCCAAGAGACCCAGTACTTC,CASSWESQETQYF
TRBV11-2,TRBD1,TRBJ1-2,.,TGTGCCAGCAGCGACCGGACAGGAATATCTAACTATGGCTACACCTTC,CASSDRTGISNYGYTF
TRBV5-6,TRBD2,TRBJ2-1,.,TGTGCCAGCAGCTTAGCCGGGACTAGCGCATACAATGAGCAGTTCTTC,CASSLAGTSAYNEQFF
TRBV18,.,TRBJ2-1,.,TGTGCCAGCTCACCATCACGGGACATGTACAATGAGCAGTTCTTC,CASSPSRDMYNEQFF
TRBV19,.,TRBJ1-1,.,TGTGCCAGTAGTCAACAGAAGATAAATGAAGCTTTCTTT,CASSQQKINEAFF
TRBV5-4,.,TRBJ2-5,.,TGTGCCAGCAGCTCGGCCAGGGGCCAAGAGACCCAGTACTTC,CASSSARGQETQYF
TRBV25-1,.,TRBJ1-1,.,TGTGCCAGCAGTGTTCCCGGGGCCGGGACTGAAGCTTTCTTT,CASSVPGAGTEAFF
TRBV4-1,.,TRBJ1-2,.,TGCGCCAGCAGCCACCGAGCACGGGGATCCCGCAACGACTATGGCTACACCTTC,CASSHRARGSRNDYGYTF
TRBV5-1,TRBD1,TRBJ2-7,.,TGCGCCAGCAAGGTAGGGACAGGGGGCAATGAGCAGTACTTC,CASKVGTGGNEQYF
TRBV5-6,TRBD1,TRBJ1-6,.,TGTGCCAGCAGCTTGGGACAGGGAAATTCACCCCTCCACTTT,CASSLGQGNSPLHF
TRBV9,TRBD2,TRBJ2-3,.,TGTGCCAGCAGCTCAGGGACTAGCGGGGGTACAGATACGCAGTATTTT,CASSSGTSGGTDTQYF
TRBV5-1,TRBD1,TRBJ2-3,.,TGCGCCAGCAGTCACGGGACAGCTAGCACAGATACGCAGTATTTT,CASSHGTASTDTQYF
TRBV7-2,.,TRBJ2-5,.,TGTGCCAGCAGCCCAGGGGTTTCTAGTCAGTTGGAGACCCAGTACTTC,CASSPGVSSQLETQYF
TRBV11-2,.,TRBJ1-3,.,TGTGCCAGCAGCACCACAGGGACGGCGGGAAACACCATATATTTT,CASSTTGTAGNTIYF
TRBV5-1,TRBD1,TRBJ1-2,.,TGCGCCAGCAGCTTGGGGGGACAGAAAACCTATGGCTACACCTTC,CASSLGGQKTYGYTF
TRBV5-1,TRBD2,TRBJ2-3,.,TGCGCCAGCAGCTCCTTTAGCGGGGCTAGCACAGATACGCAGTATTTT,CASSSFSGASTDTQYF
TRBV2,.,TRBJ2-1,.,TGTGCCAGCAGTGGACTATCCTACAATGAGCAGTTCTTC,CASSGLSYNEQFF
TRBV7-9,.,TRBJ1-1,.,TGTGCCAGCAGCTTAGCCCTGAACACTGAAGCTTTCTTT,CASSLALNTEAFF
TRBV7-3,.,TRBJ2-1,few,TGTGCCAGCAGCGCCGCAGGTGAGCAGTTCTTC,CASSAAGEQFF
TRBV15,.,TRBJ1-5,.,TGTGCCACCAGCAGAGAGCCCAGGGAGCCCCAGCATTTT,CATSREPREPQHF